The subject of this entry is one TCR beta chain. Its antigen is unidentified. Trimming took 3 bases from V and 2 from J, leaving 8 bases between them. CDR1 is MNHNY and CDR2 is SVGAGI in the germline V gene (reference sequence). The CDR3 sequence is 13 residues long. The data stem from a study of cytomegalovirus exposure and HLA in healthy donors. General study results and limits: With high specificity and sensitivity, the classifier reportedly diagnosed cytomegalovirus status. Subsequent analysis showed first-cohort TCR clusters tending to co-occur in around 130 validation repertoires.

Assay: immunoSEQ multiplex PCR; the TCRdb copy retains only in-frame clones and omits some. There are 100,000 to 120,000 clones in the sample; roughly nine tenths occur only once, and 1.5% to 2% lies in the top ten. The V call is TRBV6-6, the J call TRBJ2-7; D is unresolved. Sequenced: PBMCs. This receptor was identified in a woman aged 18-30 years in good health and CMV-seronegative. The CDR3 is CASSYGPTYEQYF. CDR3 DNA sequence: TGTGCCAGCAGTTATGGGCCCACCTACGAGCAGTACTTC.